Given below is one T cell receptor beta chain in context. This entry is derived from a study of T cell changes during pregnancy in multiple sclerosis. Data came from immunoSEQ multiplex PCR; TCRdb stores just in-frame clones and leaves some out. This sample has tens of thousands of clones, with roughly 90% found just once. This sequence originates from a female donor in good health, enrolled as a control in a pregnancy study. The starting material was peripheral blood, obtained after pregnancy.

CDR3 nucleotides: TGTGCCTGGAGTGTAACTAGCTCCTACGAGCAGTACTTC. Amino acids: CAWSVTSSYEQYF. J is TRBJ2-7 and V is TRBV30; tentative D call: TRBD2 (5 bases). The germline V and J ends were trimmed by 0 bases and 0 bases, with 6 bases remaining between them. CDR1 is GTSNPN and CDR2 is SVGIG in the germline V gene (reference sequence). This CDR3 region has 13 residues.